This TCR beta chain derives from a study of cytomegalovirus exposure and HLA in healthy donors. Study observations and caveats: Testing in vitro showed a few CMV-associated chains specific for CMV antigens. High specificity and sensitivity for cytomegalovirus status were reported for the classifier. The tendency of first-cohort TCR clusters to co-occur in the 100 to 150 validation repertoires emerged from a later analysis.

The CDR3 covers 15 residues. Losses at the gene ends were 2 bases for V and 0 bases for J; bases not matched to a gene: 2. Germline lookup yields CDR1 SGDLS and CDR2 YYNGEE. The sample holds a few counts of this clone. Its antigen is unknown. This sample also contains other DNA sequences that code for the same CDR3. The method was immunoSEQ multiplex PCR; TCRdb's version includes in-frame clones alone and lacks a portion of them. This table holds over 150,000 clones, 84% found once. The sequenced material came from PBMCs. The chain joins TRBV9 to TRBJ2-3; TRBD2 aligns across 8 bases. The source is a woman in her 30s in good health and CMV-seropositive. The CDR3 protein is CASSVTSGSTDTQYF. As DNA, the CDR3 is TGTGCCAGCAGCGTTACTAGCGGAAGCACAGATACGCAGTATTTT.